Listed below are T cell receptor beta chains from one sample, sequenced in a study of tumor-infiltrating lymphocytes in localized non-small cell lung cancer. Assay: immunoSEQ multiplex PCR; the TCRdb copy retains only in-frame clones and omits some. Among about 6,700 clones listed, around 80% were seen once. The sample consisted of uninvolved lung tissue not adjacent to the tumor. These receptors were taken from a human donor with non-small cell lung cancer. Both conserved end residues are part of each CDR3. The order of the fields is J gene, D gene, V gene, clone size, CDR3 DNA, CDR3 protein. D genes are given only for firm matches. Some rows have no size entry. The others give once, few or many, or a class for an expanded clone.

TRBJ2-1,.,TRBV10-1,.,TGCGCCAGCAGTGCAGGGGGGAATGAGCAGTTCTTC,CASSAGGNEQFF
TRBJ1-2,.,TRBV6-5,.,TGTGCCAGCAGTTTTGGGACGGACTATGGCTACACCTTC,CASSFGTDYGYTF
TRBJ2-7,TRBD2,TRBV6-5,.,TGTGCCAGCAGACGCGGACTAGCGGAGGTTTACGAGCAGTACTTC,CASRRGLAEVYEQYF
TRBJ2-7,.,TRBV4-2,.,TGTGCCAGCAGCTCGGACCTAATTGGGTACGAGCAGTACTTC,CASSSDLIGYEQYF
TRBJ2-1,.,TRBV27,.,TGTGCCAGCAGTTTATTAATCCCGGGGCCGGCTGAGCAGTTCTTC,CASSLLIPGPAEQFF
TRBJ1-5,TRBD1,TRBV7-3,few,TGTGCCAGCAGCTTAGACAGGGTTCAGCCCCAGCATTTT,CASSLDRVQPQHF
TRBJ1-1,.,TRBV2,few,TGTGCCAGCAGTGAAGCCAGGACCGGCAATGGAGCTTTCTTT,CASSEARTGNGAFF
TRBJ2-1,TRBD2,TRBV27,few,TGTGCCAGCAGATCCCTTGGGAGCGGGGCATCCCATGAGCAGTTCTTC,CASRSLGSGASHEQFF
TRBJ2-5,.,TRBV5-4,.,TGTGCCAGCAGGGACCGGACTGCGCAAGAGACCCAGTACTTC,CASRDRTAQETQYF
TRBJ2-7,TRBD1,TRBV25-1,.,TGTGCCAGCAGTGTGGACAGGGAGGATAACGAGCAGTACTTC,CASSVDREDNEQYF
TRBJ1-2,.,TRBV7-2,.,TGTGCCAGCAGCCCCGACTATGGCTACACCTTC,CASSPDYGYTF
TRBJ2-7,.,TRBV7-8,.,TGTGCCAGCAGCTTACCCAGAGCCTACGAGCAGTACTTC,CASSLPRAYEQYF
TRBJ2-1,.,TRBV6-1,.,TGTGCCAGCAGTGATCTACGGCAGGTTAGCTCCTACAATGAGCAGTTCTTC,CASSDLRQVSSYNEQFF
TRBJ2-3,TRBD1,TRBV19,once,TGTGCCAGCCGCAGAACAGGGGGCACAGATACGCAGTATTTT,CASRRTGGTDTQYF
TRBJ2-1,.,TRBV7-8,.,TGTGCCAGCAGCTTAGGGCTATCGCCCAATGAGCAGTTCTTC,CASSLGLSPNEQFF
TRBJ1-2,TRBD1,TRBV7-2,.,TGTGCCAGCAGCCAACGACAGGGGGGGCTTTATGGCTACACCTTC,CASSQRQGGLYGYTF
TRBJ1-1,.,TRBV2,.,TGTGCCAGCACCGGGTTTTCGGGCACTGAAGCTTTCTTT,CASTGFSGTEAFF
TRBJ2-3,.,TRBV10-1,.,TGCGCCAGCACACCTCCCCCCCCCGGGAGCACAGATACGCAGTATTTT,CASTPPPPGSTDTQYF
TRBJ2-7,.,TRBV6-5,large,TGTGCCAGCAGTTACACCCATCAGGACAGTACTGTAAAGCAGTACTTC,CASSYTHQDSTVKQYF
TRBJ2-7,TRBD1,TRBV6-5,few,TGTGCCAGCAGTGCCACGACAGGGATCTCCTACGAGCAGTACTTC,CASSATTGISYEQYF
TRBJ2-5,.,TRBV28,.,TGTGCCAGTGGGCTCCTCTTCCAGACCCAGTACTTC,CASGLLFQTQYF
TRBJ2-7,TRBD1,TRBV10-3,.,TGTGCCATCAGCACCGGGACAGGGGGATCTTGGGAGCAGTACTTC,CAISTGTGGSWEQYF
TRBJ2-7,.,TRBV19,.,TGTGCCAGTAGGGACAGTACGTCCTACGAGCAGTACTTC,CASRDSTSYEQYF
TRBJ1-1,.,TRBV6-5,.,TGTGCCAGCAGTTCACACCGGTGGGGGTTGAACACTGAAGCTTTCTTT,CASSSHRWGLNTEAFF
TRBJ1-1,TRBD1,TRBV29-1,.,TGCAGCGTCTTACAGGGGAGCACTGAAGCTTTCTTT,CSVLQGSTEAFF
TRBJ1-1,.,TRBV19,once,TGTGCCAGTAGCAGACAGAACACTGAAGCTTTCTTT,CASSRQNTEAFF
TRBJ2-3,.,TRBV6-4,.,TGTGCCAGCAGTGCGCAAGTATTCACAGATACGCAGTATTTT,CASSAQVFTDTQYF
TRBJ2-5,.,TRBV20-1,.,TGCAGTGCTCGACGTGAGACCCAGTACTTC,CSARRETQYF
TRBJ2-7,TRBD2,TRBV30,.,TGTGCCTGGAGTGTAGGGGGAGGCGGGAGGGCCGGCTCCTACGAGCAGTACTTC,CAWSVGGGGRAGSYEQYF
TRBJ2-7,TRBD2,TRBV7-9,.,TGTGCCAGCAGGTACCAACTAGCGGGAGATGACGAGCAGTACTTC,CASRYQLAGDDEQYF
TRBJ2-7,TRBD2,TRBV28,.,TGTGCCAGCAGTAGACTAGCGGGAGGGAGGGAGCAGTACTTC,CASSRLAGGREQYF
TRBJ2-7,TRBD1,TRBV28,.,TGTGCCAGCAGTTTTATCAGCGCGGGACAGGGACACGAGCAGTACTTC,CASSFISAGQGHEQYF
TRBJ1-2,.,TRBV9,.,TGTGCCAGCAGCGTAAAGCGGGCTCCCCTCTATGGCTACACCTTC,CASSVKRAPLYGYTF
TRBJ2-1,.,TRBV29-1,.,TGCAGCGTTTACAGAAATGAGCAGTTCTTC,CSVYRNEQFF
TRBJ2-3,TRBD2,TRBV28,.,TGTGCCAGCAGTCCGGGACTAGCGGGGCCGGCAGATACGCAGTATTTT,CASSPGLAGPADTQYF
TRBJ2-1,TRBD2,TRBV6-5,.,TGTGCCAGCAGTTTCGGGACTAGCGGGTTCAATGAGCAGTTCTTC,CASSFGTSGFNEQFF
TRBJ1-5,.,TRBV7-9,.,TGTGCCAGCAGCTTAGATGGATCTAGCAATCAGCCCCAGCATTTT,CASSLDGSSNQPQHF
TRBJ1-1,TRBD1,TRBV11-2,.,TGTGCCAGCAGACATACCGGGACAGGGGGCACTGAAGCTTTCTTT,CASRHTGTGGTEAFF
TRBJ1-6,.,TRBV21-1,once,TGTGCCAGCAGCACCGGAATACCCGGGCATCTTTTCCTCCACTTT,CASSTGIPGHLFLHF
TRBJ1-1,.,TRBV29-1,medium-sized,TGCAGCGCCAAGGGGGGGACGACGAACACTGAAGCTTTCTTT,CSAKGGTTNTEAFF
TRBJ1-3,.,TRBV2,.,TGTGCCAGCACCGGGGACATGAGACTCAACTCTGGAAACACCATATATTTT,CASTGDMRLNSGNTIYF